This TCR beta chain originates from a study of shared clonotypes between healthy human individuals. Some 27,000 T cell genomes, or 200 ng DNA, went into the sorted-subset replicate PCRs. Sequencing used immunoSEQ multiplex PCR; TCRdb keeps in-frame clones, though not all of them. The sample includes roughly 660,000 clones, roughly 88% seen only once; the top ten take about a third. The CDR3 is 14 residues long. The germline gives CDR1 MNHNS, CDR2 SASEGT. Trimming cost V 6 bases and J 4 bases; bases outside gene matches: 2. The genes are TRBV6-1 and TRBJ2-7; 14 nucleotides line up with TRBD2. This receptor was taken from a man between 18 and 29 years old in good health. Some clones in this sample may be carry-over from other donors' samples. Material for sequencing was memory CD8+ T cells from PBMCs. Subset in this sample: CD45RO+ cells pooled with CCR7-negative TemRA cells. The CDR3 bases are TGTGCCAGCAGCGGGACTAGCGGGGGTTACGAGCAGTACTTC. Its protein is CASSGTSGGYEQYF.